This TCR beta chain comes out of a study of metastatic and nonmetastatic thyroid tumors. From the PCR reads, TCRdb re-called clones with MiXCR. The repertoire holds tens of thousands of clones, with roughly a quarter as singletons. Trimming cost V 3 bases and J 2 bases, with 11 bases left between them. Germline-derived CDR1 and CDR2 are KGHSH and LQKENI. The CDR3 extends over 15 amino acids. The entire patient cohort was treatment-naive prior to thyroid surgery. The chain couples TRBV18 to TRBJ2-1; D ambiguous. The sequencing sample was made of tumor tissue. The receptor was derived from a male donor with papillary thyroid cancer or a benign thyroid nodule (not recorded which). Some clones in this sample may be carry-over from other donors' samples. The CDR3 sequence is CASSPAMNTYNEQFF. The CDR3 DNA is TGTGCCAGCTCACCTGCCATGAATACCTACAATGAGCAGTTCTTC.